Reported below is one TCR beta chain. Antigen unknown. This record belongs to a study of post-analysis software for immune sequencing data. Findings and caveats of the study: Multiple sclerosis was associated with a significant reduction in normalized Chao1 diversity relative to controls. The five TRBV segments detected at higher frequency in patients than in controls included TRBV5-6, TRBV5-1 and TRBV20-1.

cDNA libraries for TCR beta contained unique molecular identifiers. Some 500,000 cDNA molecules were obtained per 1 to 10 million input T cells. TCRdb recomputed calls from the PCR reads with MiXCR, one row per CDR3 protein. Among hundreds of thousands of distinct CDR3 sequences, over 45% were seen once, and the ten largest hold over 9%. CDR1 is SEHNR and CDR2 is FQNEAQ in the germline V gene (reference sequence). This CDR3 has 17 amino acids. Trimming took 5 bases from V and 3 from J; bases not matched to a gene: 10. The chain uses TRBV7-9 and TRBJ2-3; TRBD2 agrees at 11 bases. This TCR was recovered from a girl aged 2 to 9 with multiple sclerosis. The sample consisted of blood. CDR3 sequence reads: CASSERLAGGFTDTQYF. In DNA, the CDR3 is TGTGCCAGCAGCGAGAGGCTAGCGGGGGGATTTACAGATACGCAGTATTTT.